The TCR beta chain described here comes from a study of T cell changes during pregnancy in multiple sclerosis. The CDR3 extends over 17 amino acids. V shed 4 bases and J 3 bases; nucleotides not matched to a gene: 14. From germline, CDR1 is SGHKS and CDR2 YYEKEE (reference sequence). Measured with immunoSEQ multiplex PCR; TCRdb has only the in-frame clones, and not every one. The table records approximately 50,000 clones, around nine tenths of them present only once. This TCR derives from a female donor with multiple sclerosis, enrolled in a pregnancy study. The chain uses TRBV5-5 and TRBJ2-3, with 7 nucleotides matching TRBD1. The source was CD4+ T cells from peripheral blood mononuclear cells, collected after pregnancy. The CDR3 DNA sequence: TGTGCCAGCAGCCCGGCGGAAGGGACAGAGACTACAGATACGCAGTATTTT. As protein: CASSPAEGTETTDTQYF.